Presented here are 29 T cell receptor beta chains from one specimen sequenced in a study of T-cell reconstitution after alpha-beta-depleted transplantation in children. Preparation of the TCRbeta library involved a method that used unique molecular identifiers. Using its own MiXCR run on the PCR reads, TCRdb lists one record per CDR3 protein. The sample records 400,000 to 450,000 distinct CDR3 sequences, roughly 43% being singletons. The sample in question was PBMCs, obtained before TCRalphabeta/CD19-depleted stem cell transplant. These receptors were obtained from a girl aged 2 to 10 with aplastic anemia, due to receive a stem cell transplant.

This clonotype was recorded many times. V gene TRBV20-1 combines with J gene TRBJ1-6; perhaps TRBD1 as D (5 bases). The ends were cut back, 6 bases at V and 0 bases at J, with 15 bases in the middle. Germline loops: CDR1 DFQATT, CDR2 SNEGSKA (reference sequence). This CDR3 has 16 residues. The CDR3 sequence: CSAGVTPSSYNSPLHF. Written as DNA, the CDR3 is TGCAGTGCAGGGGTCACCCCGAGCTCCTATAATTCACCCCTCCACTTT.

The gene calls are TRBV20-1 and TRBJ2-1; 14 bases agree with TRBD2. Germline CDR1 is DFQATT and CDR2 is SNEGSKA (reference sequence). This CDR3 has 18 amino acids. The V and J ends lost 4 bases and 0 bases, in that order; junction bases with no gene match: 8. CDR3 region: CSATGLAGGYFSYNEQFF. The DNA of the CDR3 is TGCAGTGCTACCGGACTAGCGGGAGGCTACTTCTCCTACAATGAGCAGTTCTTC.

This clonotype was counted between two and nine times. The rearrangement joins TRBV12-3 or TRBV12-4 to TRBJ2-5; 8 bases line up with TRBD1. V gave up 1 base and J gave up 1 base; unmatched junction bases: 2. The CDR3 has 15 amino acids. In nucleotides, the CDR3 is TGTGCCAGCAGTTTAGGGGACAGGTCCCAAGAGACCCAGTACTTC. Amino acids: CASSLGDRSQETQYF.

This clonotype was observed a single time. This chain links TRBV12-3 or TRBV12-4 with TRBJ2-7, with D uncertain. Trimming shortened V by 8 bases and J by 5 bases, and 13 bases separated the two germline ends. The CDR3 is made up of 12 amino acids. The DNA for the CDR3 is TGTGCCAGCGGCACAAGGACGAACGAGCAGTACTTC. It specifies CASGTRTNEQYF.

V usage is TRBV20-1 and J usage is TRBJ1-5; the match to TRBD1 covers 8 bases. After removal of 1 base from V and 7 bases from J, the junction contained 15 bases not matched to a gene. CDR3 length: 17 residues. Germline V gives CDR1 DFQATT, CDR2 SNEGSKA (reference sequence). In DNA form, the CDR3 reads TGCAGTGCTAGAGTAGGAGGGGGGACAGGAGGGAACCAGCCCCAGCATTTT. Amino acid sequence: CSARVGGGTGGNQPQHF.

The rearrangement joins TRBV6-5 to TRBJ2-5, with 8 bases identical to TRBD2. V lost 2 bases, J lost 4 bases, and 3 bases stayed unmatched. Germline V gene data show CDR1 as MNHEY and CDR2 as SVGAGI. The CDR3 is 14 amino acids. CDR3 nucleotide sequence: TGTGCCAGCAGTTACGTTGCGGGGGGAGAGACCCAGTACTTC. Amino acid sequence: CASSYVAGGETQYF.

This chain connects TRBV5-1 to TRBJ2-3; 7 nucleotides align to TRBD2. The germline V gene encodes CDR1 SGHRS and CDR2 YFSETQ. This CDR3 spans 20 amino acids. Unmatched junction bases numbered 18, after V lost 0 bases and J lost 2 bases. The CDR3 spells CASSLDNTIRRTRPTDTQYF. The CDR3 DNA sequence: TGCGCCAGCAGCTTGGACAACACTATACGACGGACTAGACCCACAGATACGCAGTATTTT.

This clonotype was counted between two and nine times. J is TRBJ1-1 and V is TRBV11-2, with a weak D call TRBD1 (6 bases). V lost 5 bases, J lost 6 bases, and 16 bases lay in between. The germline V gene has CDR1 SGHAT and CDR2 FQNNGV. There are 14 residues in the CDR3. As DNA, the CDR3 is TGTGCCAGCAGCCCAGGGGTTCGGACAGCTGAAGCTTTCTTT. Its protein product is CASSPGVRTAEAFF.

This clonotype was seen more than once but under ten times. The chain joins TRBV7-9 to TRBJ2-3; the D is unclear. Germline V gives CDR1 SEHNR, CDR2 FQNEAQ (reference sequence). Trimming took 1 base from V and 3 from J, leaving 11 bases between them. This CDR3 contains 15 residues. CDR3 in DNA: TGTGCCAGCAGCTTAGGTGGCTACTCAACAGATACGCAGTATTTT. Its protein product is CASSLGGYSTDTQYF. The full variable domain, with the rest looked up from reference TRBV7-9 and TRBJ2-3, is DTGVSQNPRHKITKRGQNVTFRCDPISEHNRLYWYRQTLGQGPEFLTYFQNEAQLEKSRLLSDRFSAERPKGSFSTLEIQRTEQGDSAMYLCASSLGGYSTDTQYFGPGTRLTVL.

The chain has TRBV4-1 and TRBJ2-5; D remains ambiguous. V shed 2 bases and J shed 3 bases, with 22 bases lying between them. Germline-derived CDR1 and CDR2 are MGHRA and YSYEKL. The CDR3 is 18 residues long. The CDR3 bases are TGCGCCAGCAGCCAAAGGGTTGCCAGTCGGGTCGCAGAAGAGACCCAGTACTTC. Its translation is CASSQRVASRVAEETQYF.

V usage is TRBV7-3 and J usage is TRBJ2-2; D call uncertain. The germline V gene has CDR1 SGHTA and CDR2 FQGTGA. The V end was cut by 2 bases, the J end by 10 bases, with 5 bases between. CDR3 length equals 11 residues. CDR3 coding DNA: TGTGCCAGCAGCTTAGGAGTGGAGCTGTTTTTT. Protein product: CASSLGVELFF.

J is TRBJ2-7 and V is TRBV7-9; TRBD1 aligns across 10 bases. Trimming at V came to 5 bases and at J to 6 bases, leaving 10 bases not matched to a gene. The germline V gene has CDR1 SEHNR and CDR2 FQNEAQ (reference sequence). This CDR3 comprises 15 residues. In DNA, the CDR3 is TGTGCCAGCAGCAGCACCGGGACAGGGGATCCCGAGCAGTACTTC. Translating gives CASSSTGTGDPEQYF.

This clonotype showed up many times. The rearrangement links TRBV3-1 to TRBJ2-2; either TRBD1 or TRBD2 may fit D (5 bases each). This CDR3 is 16 amino acids long. The germline V gene encodes CDR1 LGHDT and CDR2 YNNKEL (reference sequence). Trimming took off 3 bases at V and 0 bases at J, with 11 bases between the two ends. The CDR3 loop is CASSHSGTANTGELFF. The CDR3, as DNA: TGTGCCAGCAGCCATTCCGGGACGGCGAACACCGGGGAGCTGTTTTTT.

This chain's CDR3 is CSACPGQTYNEQFF. The CDR3 DNA follows: TGCAGTGCTTGTCCGGGACAGACCTACAATGAGCAGTTCTTC. The chain is built from TRBV20-1 and TRBJ2-1; TRBD1 aligns across 7 bases. CDR1 is DFQATT and CDR2 is SNEGSKA in the germline V gene (reference sequence). The V gene end was trimmed by 5 bases and the J gene end by 2 bases; junction bases not matched to a gene: 6. The CDR3 consists of 14 residues.

This clonotype was seen repeatedly, ten times or more. The chain joins TRBV29-1 to TRBJ2-7, with 8 nucleotides matching TRBD1. In germline, CDR1 is SQVTM, CDR2 ANQGSEA. This CDR3 comprises 14 residues. The junction had 10 bases not matched to a gene; V was cut back by 4 bases and J by 5 bases. CDR3 loop: CSVGSRDRGHEQYF. The DNA of the CDR3 is TGCAGCGTTGGAAGTCGAGACAGGGGCCACGAGCAGTACTTC.

A few counts support this clonotype. V gene TRBV7-8 combines with J gene TRBJ2-1, with 10 nucleotides matching TRBD1. This CDR3 has 17 amino acids. Per the germline V gene, CDR1 is SGHVS and CDR2 is FQNEAQ. Trimming at V came to 5 bases and at J to 4 bases, leaving 11 bases not matched to a gene. The CDR3 is CASSPRDRGAGYNEQFF. The DNA of the CDR3 is TGTGCCAGCAGCCCCCGGGACAGGGGTGCTGGGTACAATGAGCAGTTCTTC.

The chain uses TRBV5-1 and TRBJ1-2; tentatively, D is TRBD1 (5 bases). This CDR3 has 13 amino acids. In germline, CDR1 is SGHRS, CDR2 YFSETQ. Trimming took off 4 bases at V and 7 bases at J, with 14 bases between the two ends. The CDR3 spells CASSAQGGPGYTF. The CDR3, as DNA: TGCGCCAGCAGCGCCCAGGGAGGTCCTGGCTACACCTTC.

This clonotype was detected a few times. The genes are TRBV5-1 and TRBJ2-6; D is undetermined. The V end lost 4 bases, the J end lost 3 bases, and 5 bases lay between the germline ends. CDR3 length: 13 residues. Germline CDR1 SGHRS, CDR2 YFSETQ. CDR3 DNA sequence: TGCGCCAGCAGCAGTGGTGGGGCCAACGTCCTGACTTTC. Its translation is CASSSGGANVLTF.

The genes are TRBV5-1 and TRBJ2-7; TRBD1 aligns across 9 bases. Germline assignment: CDR1 SGHRS and CDR2 YFSETQ. The junction had 5 bases not matched to a gene; V was cut back by 4 bases and J by 3 bases. The CDR3 covers 14 residues. CDR3 loop: CASSPGGQGYEQYF. CDR3 DNA sequence: TGCGCCAGCAGCCCGGGGGGACAGGGCTACGAGCAGTACTTC.

This clonotype was picked up many times. This sequence joins TRBV7-3 and TRBJ2-6, with TRBD2 as a possible D gene (6 bases). The CDR3 length is 19 residues. Between the trimmed V and J ends, which lost 4 bases and 0 bases, there was a span of 19 bases. Germline loops: CDR1 SGHTA, CDR2 FQGTGA. The CDR3 loop reads CASSSPGGGHNSGANVLTF. DNA of the CDR3: TGTGCCAGCAGCTCCCCCGGGGGAGGCCATAACTCTGGGGCCAACGTCCTGACTTTC.

The CDR3 sequence: CSARPDRKMRGTQYF. The CDR3 coding sequence is TGCAGTGCTAGACCGGACAGGAAAATGCGGGGGACCCAGTACTTC. The V gene is TRBV20-1, the J gene TRBJ2-5, with D perhaps TRBD1 (7 bases). The CDR3 consists of 15 residues. Germline-derived CDR1 and CDR2 are DFQATT and SNEGSKA (reference sequence). Trimming removed 2 bases from V and 7 bases from J, with 20 bases in between.

This clonotype was detected ten times or more. The V and J genes are TRBV7-2 and TRBJ1-5; the D is unclear. Germline V lookup: CDR1 SGHTA, CDR2 FQGNSA. With 3 bases removed from V and 0 bases from J, the gap between germline ends came to 3 bases. The CDR3 contains 13 residues. The chain's CDR3 is CASSFSSNQPQHF. Here the CDR3 DNA reads TGTGCCAGCAGCTTTTCTAGCAATCAGCCCCAGCATTTT.

This clonotype was found many times. CDR3 region: CASSLPAGTNEQFF. CDR3 DNA sequence: TGCGCCAGCAGCTTGCCAGCGGGTACCAATGAGCAGTTCTTC. This sequence joins TRBV5-1 and TRBJ2-1; D might be TRBD2 (6 bases). Trimming cost V 1 base and J 6 bases, with 11 bases left between them. In germline, CDR1 is SGHRS, CDR2 YFSETQ. CDR3 length: 14 amino acids.

The gene calls are TRBV15 and TRBJ2-7; D is possibly TRBD2 (6 bases). The CDR3 has 13 amino acids. V was pared by 11 bases and J by 5 bases, with 19 bases between. Germline CDR1 and CDR2: LNHNV and YYDKDF (reference sequence). The CDR3 DNA follows: TGTGCCTCCTCCCGGGACTCAGACGACGAGCAGTACTTC. Its translation is CASSRDSDDEQYF.

In its sample, this clonotype was seen many times. This chain's CDR3 is CASSLVGTENTEAFF. As DNA, the CDR3 is TGCGCCAGCAGCTTGGTCGGGACGGAGAACACTGAAGCTTTCTTT. The V call is TRBV5-1, the J call TRBJ1-1; a weak D match, TRBD1 (5 bases). The CDR3 spans 15 residues. From germline, CDR1 is SGHRS and CDR2 YFSETQ. Trimming shortened V by 0 bases and J by 1 base, and 10 bases separated the two germline ends.

The chain combines TRBV6-5 with TRBJ2-3; the match to TRBD2 covers 14 bases. This CDR3 spans 18 amino acids. Germline trimming cut 1 base from V and 4 bases from J; bases unmatched to any gene: 7. Germline CDR1 reads MNHEY; CDR2 reads SVGAGI. CDR3 region: CASSYWGTSGREADTQYF. The DNA for the CDR3 is TGTGCCAGCAGTTACTGGGGGACTAGCGGGAGAGAGGCAGATACGCAGTATTTT.

The chain uses TRBV5-1 and TRBJ2-2; D gene uncertain. Germline values: CDR1 SGHRS, CDR2 YFSETQ. Trimming pared 2 bases from V and 6 bases from J, leaving 14 bases between. The CDR3 extends over 15 amino acids. The CDR3 nucleotides read TGCGCCAGCAGCTTTGGGTCCCAACGGTCCGGGGAGCTGTTTTTT. It is translated as CASSFGSQRSGELFF. The full variable domain, in which reference TRBV5-1 and TRBJ2-2 provide the parts outside the CDR3, is KAGVTQTPRYLIKTRGQQVTLSCSPISGHRSVSWYQQTPGQGLQFLFEYFSETQRNKGNFPGRFSGRQFSNSRSEMNVSTLELGDSALYLCASSFGSQRSGELFFGEGSRLTVL.

This clonotype came up many times. This chain joins TRBV29-1 and TRBJ2-2; 7 bases match TRBD2. Unmatched junction bases numbered 13, after V lost 4 bases and J lost 5 bases. CDR3 length: 16 amino acids. CDR1 SQVTM and CDR2 ANQGSEA come from the germline V gene. CDR3 nucleotide sequence: TGCAGCGTTGGGTATCGGGGCGGGAGTGGTACCGGGGAGCTGTTTTTT. It codes for CSVGYRGGSGTGELFF.

The chain uses TRBV12-3 or TRBV12-4 and TRBJ2-3; tentatively, D is TRBD1 (5 bases). The CDR3 consists of 17 residues. V lost 2 bases, J lost 2 bases, and 17 bases lay in between. Here the CDR3 DNA reads TGTGCCAGCAGTTTAAGGGGCGGTGGATATGCCACAGATACGCAGTATTTT. Residues: CASSLRGGGYATDTQYF.